The 3 T cell receptor beta chains in this list originate from one sample, sequenced in a study of blood T cell repertoires in COVID-19. Generated by immunoSEQ multiplex PCR, the TCRdb table keeps only in-frame clones and is missing some. In the table there are approximately 160,000 clones, 90% to 95% of which are singletons. Specimen: peripheral blood. The receptors were gathered from a man aged 50 or older with acute or convalescent COVID-19.

This chain uses TRBV30 with TRBJ1-4; maybe TRBD1 (6 bases). With 3 bases removed from V and 7 bases from J, the gap between germline ends came to 9 bases. The CDR3 consists of 12 residues. CDR1 is GTSNPN and CDR2 is SVGIG in the germline V gene (reference sequence). The CDR3 loop is CAWSRGPEKLFF. In DNA, the CDR3 is TGTGCCTGGAGCAGGGGACCTGAAAAACTGTTTTTT.

The chain recombines TRBV18 with TRBJ2-1; 11 bases map to TRBD2. The CDR3 contains 16 residues. The V and J ends lost 3 bases and 4 bases, in that order; junction bases with no gene match: 5. Per the germline V gene, CDR1 is KGHSH and CDR2 is LQKENI. For the CDR3, the DNA is TGTGCCAGCTCACCGCCTAGCGGGAGGATTTACAATGAGCAGTTCTTC. Residues: CASSPPSGRIYNEQFF.

The chain combines TRBV7-2 with TRBJ1-5; weak D call: TRBD1 (6 bases). Germline values: CDR1 SGHTA, CDR2 FQGNSA. Trimming cost V 5 bases and J 7 bases, with 18 bases left between them. The CDR3 sequence is 15 residues long. The CDR3 protein is CASSVDPTGFQPQHF. Written as DNA, the CDR3 is TGTGCCAGCAGCGTTGATCCCACAGGGTTCCAGCCCCAGCATTTT.